The 7 T cell receptor beta chains below were found in one sample sequenced in a study of OX40 agonist ivuxolimab in advanced cancers. Clones were read by immunoSEQ multiplex PCR, and TCRdb kept only the in-frame ones, dropping some. The table lists 55,000 to 80,000 clones, 75% to 90% of them singletons. This specimen was CD4+ or CD8+ T cells sorted from blood, taken in a trial of the OX40 agonist ivuxolimab. These receptors originate from an adult with an advanced solid tumor such as melanoma, head and neck, liver or kidney cancer.

The chain recombines TRBV2 with TRBJ2-2, with D unclear. The V end lost 4 bases, the J end lost 1 base, and 4 bases lay between the germline ends. The CDR3 totals 13 residues. Germline V gene data show CDR1 as SNHLY and CDR2 as FYNNEI. CDR3 loop: CASSAGNTGELFF. The CDR3 coding sequence is TGTGCCAGCAGTGCAGGGAACACCGGGGAGCTGTTTTTT.

This clone was observed a single time. This chain's CDR3 is CSIGQPGNTGELFF. As DNA, the CDR3 is TGCAGCATAGGACAGCCGGGAAACACCGGGGAGCTGTTTTTT. V gene TRBV29-1 combines with J gene TRBJ2-2, with D tentatively TRBD1 (6 bases). Between the trimmed V and J ends, which lost 8 bases and 2 bases, there was a span of 15 bases. This CDR3 comprises 14 residues. Germline assignment: CDR1 SQVTM and CDR2 ANQGSEA.

This chain uses TRBV9 with TRBJ1-4, with unresolved D. The V and J ends lost 1 base and 8 bases respectively, with 6 bases between them. The CDR3 extends over 12 amino acids. Germline V gene sequence: CDR1 SGDLS, CDR2 YYNGEE. CDR3 in amino acids: CASSVTGEKLFF. CDR3 coding DNA: TGTGCCAGCAGCGTAACGGGGGAAAAACTGTTTTTT.

This sequence joins TRBV5-1 and TRBJ1-4; weak D call: TRBD1 (6 bases). The germline CDR1 and CDR2 sequences are SGHRS and YFSETQ. The CDR3 runs to 15 residues. V was clipped by 2 bases and J by 7 bases, with 15 bases between them. CDR3 sequence reads: CASSFTGGVSEKLFF. In nucleotides, the CDR3 is TGCGCCAGCAGCTTCACCGGGGGCGTAAGTGAAAAACTGTTTTTT.

Only a few counts were recorded for this clone. J is TRBJ1-2 and V is TRBV28; 8 bases align to TRBD1. V dropped 5 bases and J dropped 2; count of bases not matched to a gene: 10. The CDR3 runs to 16 residues. Per the germline V gene, CDR1 is MDHEN and CDR2 is SYDVKM. The CDR3 DNA follows: TGTGCCAGCAGTAAACCCGTTTACAGGGGGAACTATGGCTACACCTTC. Translation: CASSKPVYRGNYGYTF.

This clone was picked up one time. The chain combines TRBV7-3 with TRBJ2-3; weak D call: TRBD1 (7 bases). CDR3 size: 15 residues. Germline V lookup: CDR1 SGHTA, CDR2 FQGTGA. V dropped 5 bases and J dropped 4 bases, with 16 bases sitting between them. The CDR3 reads CASSLNQGGADTQYF. In DNA form, the CDR3 reads TGTGCCAGCAGCCTTAACCAGGGGGGCGCAGATACGCAGTATTTT.

V gene TRBV7-9 combines with J gene TRBJ1-1; no firm D call. Germline assignment: CDR1 SEHNR and CDR2 FQNEAQ (reference sequence). Trimming pared 5 bases from V and 1 base from J, leaving 11 bases between. CDR3 length equals 14 residues. The DNA of the CDR3 is TGTGCCAGCAGCCATGGACGGGAGAACACTGAAGCTTTCTTT. This codes for CASSHGRENTEAFF.